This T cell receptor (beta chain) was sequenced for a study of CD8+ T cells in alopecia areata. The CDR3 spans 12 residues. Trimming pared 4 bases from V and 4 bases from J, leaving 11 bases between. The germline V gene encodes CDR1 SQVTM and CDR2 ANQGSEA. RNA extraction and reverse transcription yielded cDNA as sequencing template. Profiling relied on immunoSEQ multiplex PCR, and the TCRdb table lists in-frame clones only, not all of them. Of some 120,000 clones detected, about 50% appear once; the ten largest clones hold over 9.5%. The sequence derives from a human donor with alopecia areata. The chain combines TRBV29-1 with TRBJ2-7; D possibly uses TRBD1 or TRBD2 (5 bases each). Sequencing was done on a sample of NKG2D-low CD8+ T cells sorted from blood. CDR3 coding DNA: TGCAGCGTTGTAGGGACGGAATACGAGCAGTACTTC. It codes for CSVVGTEYEQYF.